This T cell receptor beta chain was captured in a study of T cells in Graves' hyperthyroidism and ophthalmopathy. As for the study in general: Initial diagnosis, before any treatment, was when peripheral blood was collected.

Broader study findings: Blood held most thyroid clonotypes expanded above 0.001 frequency.

This clonotype was counted ten times or more. Its specificity is not known. Researchers amplified the TCR beta CDR3 regions from RNA transcripts. The TCR CDR3 first-round RT-PCR relied on the HTBI primer set. TCRdb redid the calling of the multiplex PCR reads with MiXCR, one entry per CDR3 protein. Of fewer than 350,000 distinct CDR3 sequences detected, nearly 15% appear once; the ten largest clones hold 30% to 35%. Specimen: blood. The receptor was isolated from a woman aged 45-65 years with Graves' hyperthyroidism that later progressed to Graves' ophthalmopathy.

The CDR3: CSARPSGRAADTQYF. For the CDR3, the DNA is TGCAGTGCCAGACCAAGCGGGAGGGCCGCAGATACGCAGTATTTT. This sequence joins TRBV20-1 and TRBJ2-3; 10 nucleotides line up with TRBD2. Losses at the gene ends were 6 bases for V and 4 bases for J; bases not matched to a gene: 10. CDR1 DFQATT and CDR2 SNEGSKA come from the germline V gene (reference sequence). The CDR3 is 15 amino acids.